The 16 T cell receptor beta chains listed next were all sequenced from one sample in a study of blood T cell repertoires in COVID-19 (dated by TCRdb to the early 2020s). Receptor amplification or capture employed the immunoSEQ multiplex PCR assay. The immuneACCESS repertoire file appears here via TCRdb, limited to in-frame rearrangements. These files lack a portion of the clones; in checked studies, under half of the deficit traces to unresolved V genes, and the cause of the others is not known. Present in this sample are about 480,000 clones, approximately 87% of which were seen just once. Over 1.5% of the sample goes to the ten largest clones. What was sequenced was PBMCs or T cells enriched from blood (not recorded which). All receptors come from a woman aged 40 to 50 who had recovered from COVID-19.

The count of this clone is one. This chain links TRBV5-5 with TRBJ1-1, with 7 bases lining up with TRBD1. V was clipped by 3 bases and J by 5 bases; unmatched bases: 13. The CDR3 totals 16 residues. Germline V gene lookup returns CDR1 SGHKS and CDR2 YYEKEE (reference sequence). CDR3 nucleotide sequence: TGTGCCAGCAGCTCGCGAATGACAGGGCTTGGTACTGAAGCTTTCTTT. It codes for CASSSRMTGLGTEAFF.

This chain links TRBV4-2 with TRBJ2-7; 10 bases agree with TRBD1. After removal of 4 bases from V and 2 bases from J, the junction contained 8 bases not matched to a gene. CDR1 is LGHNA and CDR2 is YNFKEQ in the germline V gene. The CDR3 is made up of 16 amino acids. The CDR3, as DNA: TGTGCCAGCAGCCCCTTGGTCGGGACAGGGGCCTACGAGCAGTACTTC. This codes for CASSPLVGTGAYEQYF.

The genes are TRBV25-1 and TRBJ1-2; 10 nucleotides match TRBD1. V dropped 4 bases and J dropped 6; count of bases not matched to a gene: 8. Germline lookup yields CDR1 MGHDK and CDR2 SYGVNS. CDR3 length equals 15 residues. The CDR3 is CASSGPGQGRDGYTF. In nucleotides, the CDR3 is TGTGCCAGCAGTGGCCCGGGACAGGGGAGGGATGGCTACACCTTC.

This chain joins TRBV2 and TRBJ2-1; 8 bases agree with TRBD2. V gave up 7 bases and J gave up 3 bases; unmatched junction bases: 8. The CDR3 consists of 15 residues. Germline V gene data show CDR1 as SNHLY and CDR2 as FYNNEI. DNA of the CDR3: TGTGCCAGCACCCGCGGGACTAGGGGCTACAATGAGCAGTTCTTC. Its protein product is CASTRGTRGYNEQFF.

CDR3 DNA: TGTGCCAGCAGTTTTAGCGGTTTCCCCTCCCTGTCAGATACGCAGTATTTT. Protein product: CASSFSGFPSLSDTQYF. The chain recombines TRBV28 with TRBJ2-3; D may be TRBD2 (6 bases). The V end lost 3 bases, the J end lost 4 bases, and 20 bases lay between the germline ends. CDR1 is MDHEN and CDR2 is SYDVKM in the germline V gene. CDR3 size: 17 residues.

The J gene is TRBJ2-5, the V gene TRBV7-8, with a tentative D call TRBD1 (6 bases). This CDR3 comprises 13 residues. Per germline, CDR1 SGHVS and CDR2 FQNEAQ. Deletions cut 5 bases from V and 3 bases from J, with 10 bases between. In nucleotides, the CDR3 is TGTGCCAGCAGCAGAACAGGGAAAGAGACCCAGTACTTC. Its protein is CASSRTGKETQYF.

This CDR3 is CASSPLVVAGRYNEQFF. CDR3 bases: TGTGCCAGCAGTCCCCTCGTGGTAGCGGGGCGATACAATGAGCAGTTCTTC. The chain combines TRBV27 with TRBJ2-1; the match to TRBD2 covers 8 bases. The CDR3 spans 17 residues. The V gene's germline CDR1 is MNHEY and CDR2 SMNVEV (reference sequence). Germline trimming cut 5 bases from V and 4 bases from J; bases unmatched to any gene: 13.

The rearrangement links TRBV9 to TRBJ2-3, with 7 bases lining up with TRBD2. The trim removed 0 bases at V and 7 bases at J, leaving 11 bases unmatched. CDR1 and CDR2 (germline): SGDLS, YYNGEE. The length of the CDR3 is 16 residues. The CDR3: CASSVDEGGPYNTQYF. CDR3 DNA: TGTGCCAGCAGCGTAGATGAGGGAGGGCCTTACAATACGCAGTATTTT.

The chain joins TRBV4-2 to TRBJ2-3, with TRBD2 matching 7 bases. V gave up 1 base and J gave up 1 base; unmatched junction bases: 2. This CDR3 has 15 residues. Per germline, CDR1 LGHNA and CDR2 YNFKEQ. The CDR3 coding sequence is TGTGCCAGCAGCCAAGGGAGCGGGGGCACAGATACGCAGTATTTT. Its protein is CASSQGSGGTDTQYF.

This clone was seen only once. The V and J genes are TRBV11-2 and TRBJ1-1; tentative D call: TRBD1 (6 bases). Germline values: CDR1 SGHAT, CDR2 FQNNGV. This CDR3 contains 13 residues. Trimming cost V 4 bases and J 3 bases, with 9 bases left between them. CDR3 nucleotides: TGTGCCAGCAGCTCAGGGGTTTACACTGAAGCTTTCTTT. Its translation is CASSSGVYTEAFF.

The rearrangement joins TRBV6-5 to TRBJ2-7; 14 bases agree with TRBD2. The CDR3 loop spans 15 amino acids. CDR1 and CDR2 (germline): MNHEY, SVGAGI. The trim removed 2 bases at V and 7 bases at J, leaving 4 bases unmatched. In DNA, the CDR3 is TGTGCCAGCAGTTACCCGGGACTAGCGGGAGAAGAGCAGTACTTC. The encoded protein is CASSYPGLAGEEQYF.

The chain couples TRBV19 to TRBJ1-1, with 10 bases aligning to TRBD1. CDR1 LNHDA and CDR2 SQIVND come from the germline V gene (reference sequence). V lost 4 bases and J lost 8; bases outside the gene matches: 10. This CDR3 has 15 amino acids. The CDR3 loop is CASSTLGQGNGEAFF. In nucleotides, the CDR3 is TGTGCCAGTAGTACCTTGGGACAGGGGAACGGGGAAGCTTTCTTT.

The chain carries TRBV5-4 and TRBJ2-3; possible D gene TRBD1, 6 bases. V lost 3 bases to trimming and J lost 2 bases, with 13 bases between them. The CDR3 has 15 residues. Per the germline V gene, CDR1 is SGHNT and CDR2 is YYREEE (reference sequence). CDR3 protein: CASSSMTGYTDTQYF. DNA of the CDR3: TGTGCCAGCAGCTCTATGACAGGCTACACAGATACGCAGTATTTT. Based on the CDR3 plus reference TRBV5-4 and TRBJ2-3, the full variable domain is ETGVTQSPTHLIKTRGQQVTLRCSSQSGHNTVSWYQQALGQGPQFIFQYYREEENGRGNFPPRFSGLQFPNYSSELNVNALELDDSALYLCASSSMTGYTDTQYFGPGTRLTVL.

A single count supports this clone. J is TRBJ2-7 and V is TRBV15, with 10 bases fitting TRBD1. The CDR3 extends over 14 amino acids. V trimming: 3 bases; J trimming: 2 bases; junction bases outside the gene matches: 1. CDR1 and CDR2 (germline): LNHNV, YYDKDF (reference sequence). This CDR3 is CATSRGQGTYEQYF. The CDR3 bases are TGTGCCACCAGCAGGGGACAGGGGACCTACGAGCAGTACTTC. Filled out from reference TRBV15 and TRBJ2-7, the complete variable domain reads DAMVIQNPRYQVTQFGKPVTLSCSQTLNHNVMYWYQQKSSQAPKLLFHYYDKDFNNEADTPDNFQSRRPNTSFCFLDIRSPGLGDTAMYLCATSRGQGTYEQYFGPGTRLTVT.

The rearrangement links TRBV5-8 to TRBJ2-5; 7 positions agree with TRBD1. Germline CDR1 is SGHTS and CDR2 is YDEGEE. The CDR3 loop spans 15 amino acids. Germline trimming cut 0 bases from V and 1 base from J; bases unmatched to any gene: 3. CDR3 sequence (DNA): TGTGCCAGCAGCTTGGAGGGGACAGCCCAAGAGACCCAGTACTTC. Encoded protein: CASSLEGTAQETQYF.

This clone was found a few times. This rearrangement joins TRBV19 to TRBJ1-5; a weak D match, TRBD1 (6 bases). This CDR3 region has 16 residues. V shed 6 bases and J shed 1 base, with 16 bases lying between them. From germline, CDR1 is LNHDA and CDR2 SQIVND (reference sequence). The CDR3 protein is CASSGEGVWSNQPQHF. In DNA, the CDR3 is TGTGCCAGTAGCGGGGAGGGGGTTTGGAGCAATCAGCCCCAGCATTTT.